The rows below give T cell receptor beta chains drawn from one sample of a study of beta chain features in type 1 diabetes. Profiled with immunoSEQ multiplex PCR; TCRdb holds only in-frame clones, not every one. The sample includes fewer than 250,000 clones, around 9.6% of them seen just once. Sequencing input: naive CD4+ T cells from blood. The source is a woman between 18 and 29 years old in good health. The CDR3 runs from the conserved cysteine through the conserved F or W. The D gene is left open where the match is weak. Size values are once, few and many counts, or a class for expanded clones, and some rows have none.

abundance	d_gene	v_gene	j_gene	CDR3aa	CDR3nt
.	.	TRBV7-8	TRBJ2-7	CASSSEGGIYEQYF	TGTGCCAGCAGCTCCGAGGGCGGGATCTACGAGCAGTACTTC
.	.	TRBV6-5	TRBJ2-5	CASSYSEPVGEETQYF	TGTGCCAGCAGTTACTCGGAGCCGGTGGGAGAAGAGACCCAGTACTTC
few	.	TRBV11-2	TRBJ1-1	CASSPKRAFMNTEAFF	TGTGCCAGCAGCCCCAAGCGCGCTTTCATGAACACTGAAGCTTTCTTT
.	.	TRBV7-6	TRBJ1-1	CASSLKTGGTEAFF	TGTGCCAGCAGCTTGAAAACAGGCGGCACTGAAGCTTTCTTT
.	.	TRBV10-2	TRBJ2-7	CASSQTPYEQYF	TGCGCCAGCAGCCAGACTCCCTACGAGCAGTACTTC
few	TRBD1	TRBV30	TRBJ1-2	CAWRAPRTGDFYGYTF	TGTGCCTGGAGGGCCCCCAGGACAGGCGATTTCTATGGCTACACCTTC
.	TRBD2	TRBV15	TRBJ2-3	CATSRDRGLAGYPTDTQYF	TGTGCCACCAGCAGAGATCGGGGACTAGCGGGATACCCTACAGATACGCAGTATTTT
.	TRBD1	TRBV6-1	TRBJ2-2	CASSMGDRVTGELFF	TGTGCCAGCAGTATGGGGGACAGGGTCACCGGGGAGCTGTTTTTT
few	.	TRBV4-1	TRBJ2-1	CASSQGGSPTYNEQFF	TGCGCCAGCAGCCAAGGAGGTAGCCCAACCTACAATGAGCAGTTCTTC
.	.	TRBV19	TRBJ2-3	CASSITASTDTQYF	TGTGCCAGTAGTATTACTGCTAGCACAGATACGCAGTATTTT
few	TRBD1	TRBV6-1	TRBJ2-7	CASSEPGQGPYEQYF	TGTGCCAGCAGTGAACCCGGACAGGGGCCCTACGAGCAGTACTTC
.	TRBD1	TRBV10-3	TRBJ1-5	CATTGNSGGLGQPQHF	TGTGCCACCACGGGGAATTCAGGGGGCCTGGGGCAGCCCCAGCATTTT
.	.	TRBV29-1	TRBJ2-2	CSVAPSARNTGELFF	TGCAGCGTCGCCCCTAGCGCACGGAACACCGGGGAGCTGTTTTTT
few	.	TRBV27	TRBJ1-2	CASSLTNRGYGYTF	TGTGCCAGCAGTTTGACTAATAGAGGCTATGGCTACACCTTC
.	.	TRBV9	TRBJ2-7	CASSVGLGGSYEQYF	TGTGCCAGCAGCGTGGGGCTCGGGGGCTCCTACGAGCAGTACTTC
.	TRBD1	TRBV2	TRBJ2-7	CASSQNGQGHEQYF	TGTGCCAGCAGCCAAAATGGACAGGGCCACGAGCAGTACTTC
few	TRBD1	TRBV19	TRBJ1-2	CASRSPGQGLGYTF	TGTGCCAGTAGGTCCCCGGGACAGGGACTTGGCTACACCTTC
.	.	TRBV7-2	TRBJ2-3	CASSPGTDTQYF	TGTGCCAGCAGCCCGGGGACAGATACGCAGTATTTT
.	TRBD2	TRBV5-1	TRBJ2-2	CASSLVSGGANTGELFF	TGCGCCAGCAGCTTGGTTAGCGGGGGTGCTAACACCGGGGAGCTGTTTTTT
few	.	TRBV28	TRBJ2-1	CASTSGAYNEQFF	TGTGCCAGCACCTCAGGGGCCTACAATGAGCAGTTCTTC
.	.	TRBV7-9	TRBJ1-2	CASSLPRQTNYGYTF	TGTGCCAGCAGCTTACCGCGGCAGACTAACTATGGCTACACCTTC
.	TRBD2	TRBV9	TRBJ2-3	CASTQTSGVSDTQYF	TGTGCCAGCACCCAGACTAGCGGGGTTTCGGATACGCAGTATTTT
.	.	TRBV18	TRBJ2-3	CASSPTGFTDTQYF	TGTGCCAGCTCACCTACGGGGTTTACAGATACGCAGTATTTT
few	.	TRBV5-1	TRBJ2-5	CASSLQGRGETQYF	TGCGCCAGCAGCTTGCAGGGCCGGGGGGAGACCCAGTACTTC
.	.	TRBV5-1	TRBJ1-1	CASSAVLQGLNTEAFF	TGCGCCAGCAGTGCAGTTCTCCAGGGGCTGAACACTGAAGCTTTCTTT
few	.	TRBV5-6	TRBJ2-7	CASSSRASYEQYF	TGTGCCAGCAGTAGCAGGGCCTCCTACGAGCAGTACTTC
.	TRBD1	TRBV6-1	TRBJ2-5	CAVGQGAWETQYF	TGTGCCGTCGGACAGGGGGCGTGGGAGACCCAGTACTTC
few	.	TRBV7-6	TRBJ2-1	CASSLIVGSSYNEQFF	TGTGCCAGCAGCTTAATTGTCGGGAGCTCCTACAATGAGCAGTTCTTC
.	TRBD2	TRBV5-1	TRBJ2-2	CASSLLLASNTGELFF	TGCGCCAGCAGCTTGTTACTAGCGAGTAACACCGGGGAGCTGTTTTTT
few	TRBD2	TRBV6-6	TRBJ2-2	CASSILLAGVGELFF	TGTGCCAGCAGCATCTTGCTAGCGGGAGTTGGGGAGCTGTTTTTT
few	.	TRBV11-2	TRBJ1-4	CASSFGRNEKLFF	TGTGCCAGCAGTTTTGGGCGTAATGAAAAACTGTTTTTT